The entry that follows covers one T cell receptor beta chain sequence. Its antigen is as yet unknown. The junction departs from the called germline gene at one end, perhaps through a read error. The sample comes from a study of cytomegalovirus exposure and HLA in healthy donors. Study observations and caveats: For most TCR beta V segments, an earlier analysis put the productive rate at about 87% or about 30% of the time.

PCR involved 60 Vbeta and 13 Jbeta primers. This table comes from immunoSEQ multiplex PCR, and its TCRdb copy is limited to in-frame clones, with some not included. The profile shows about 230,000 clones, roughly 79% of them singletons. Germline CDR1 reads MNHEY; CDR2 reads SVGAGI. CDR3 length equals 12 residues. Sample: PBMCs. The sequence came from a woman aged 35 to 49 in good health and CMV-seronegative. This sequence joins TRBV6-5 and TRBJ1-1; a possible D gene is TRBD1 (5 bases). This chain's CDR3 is CASSEATPGHPF. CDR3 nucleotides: TGTGCCAGCAGTGAAGCGACTCCCGGACATCCTTTT.